This T cell receptor beta chain came from a study of T cells in localized non-small cell lung cancer (dated by TCRdb to 2018 to 2021). For the wider study: T cell repertoires of 236 early-stage NSCLC patients were analyzed, with tumors being compared against uninvolved tumor-adjacent lungs. All 230 or so NSCLC patients in the cohort were treatment-naive and had localized lung tumors that were resected. A mean age of roughly 66 years was recorded for the NSCLC patients, of whom 129 were male and some 99 were female. Overall study outcomes, separate from this receptor: Because of the exploratory design, TCR variables were selected using unadjusted p-values without false-discovery rate correction. Of the top 100 tumor clones, a median of roughly 60 were detected in paired uninvolved adjacent lung; 28 were also among that lung's top 100. The highest T cell clonality was observed in uninvolved tumor-adjacent lung, where clonality exceeded that of tumor, suggesting that antigenic responses were more focused in uninvolved tumor-adjacent lung. Higher blood T cell density associated with longer overall survival, while higher adjacent-lung clonality associated with shorter survival. Because multi-region tumor sequencing was not done, intratumor heterogeneity could not be ruled out.

The immunoSEQ Assay was used to sequence TCR beta CDR3 regions from DNA. As for the original processing: T cell density was computed as TCR beta template counts normalized to usable DNA estimated by amplifying housekeeping genes. Using the preseqR package, richness was estimated by extrapolating to 120,000 templates for tissue samples and 400,000 templates for PBMC samples. Clonality was defined as one minus Pielou's evenness. Tissue-enriched TCRs were identified through differential abundance testing performed on productive amino-acid clonotypes, with a minimum total count of 5 and an alpha of 0.1. The Jaccard Index and the Morisita Overlap Index were used to measure repertoire overlap between compartments. TCR beta CDR3s were clustered by GLIPH together with public tetramer-defined viral CDR3s, and at least three viral sequences plus V-gene enrichment were required for viral motifs. Drawn from immuneACCESS, this table holds only the in-frame rearrangements with V and J called that TCRdb kept. Clones are partly lost; checked studies trace under half to an unresolved V gene and leave the rest unexplained. V and J calls and clone size come straight from that table; D and trimming were deduced from the DNA. The sample has approximately 61,000 clones on record, approximately 90% of them singletons. In total, the top ten clones hold 4.5% to 5.5% of the sample.

At diagnosis, tumor, uninvolved tumor-adjacent lung and peripheral blood were collected and then preserved as a mix of FFPE and fresh-frozen material. For TCR repertoire profiling, the blood samples were analyzed as peripheral blood mononuclear cells. Points on this clone: Its target antigen remains unknown. No quality values exist for individual bases; no much larger clone is one base distant.

The sequence derives from a woman aged 40-75 years with stage I lung adenocarcinoma. The input for sequencing was peripheral blood, taken before any cancer treatment.

The bases are TGTGCCAGCAGTTTACAAGGTGTTTATGCGAACACCGGGGAGCTGTTTTTT. It translates to CASSLQGVYANTGELFF. The V gene is TRBV27 and the J gene is TRBJ2-2; no D gene call is confident. The germline V gene (reference sequence) gives CDR1 as MNHEY and CDR2 as SMNVEV. From the cysteine up to the phenylalanine, the CDR3 has a length of 17 residues. The entry retains the CDR3 DNA only, 51 bases that are in frame from base 1. Cut back by 2 bases and 0 bases, the V and J ends lie 13 bases apart.